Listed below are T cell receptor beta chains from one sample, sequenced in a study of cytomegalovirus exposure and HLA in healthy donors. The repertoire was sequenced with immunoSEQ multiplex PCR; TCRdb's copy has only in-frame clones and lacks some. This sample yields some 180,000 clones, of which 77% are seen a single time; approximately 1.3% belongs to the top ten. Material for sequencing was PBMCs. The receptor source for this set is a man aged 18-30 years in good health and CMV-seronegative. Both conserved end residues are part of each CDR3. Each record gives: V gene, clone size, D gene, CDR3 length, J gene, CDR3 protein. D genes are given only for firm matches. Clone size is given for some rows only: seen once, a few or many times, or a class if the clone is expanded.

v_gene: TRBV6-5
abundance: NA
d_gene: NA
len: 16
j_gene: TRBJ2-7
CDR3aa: CASSYSAFLSLYEQYF

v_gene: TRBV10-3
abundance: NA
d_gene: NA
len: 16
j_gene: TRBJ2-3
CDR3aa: CAISEIGRELTDTQYF

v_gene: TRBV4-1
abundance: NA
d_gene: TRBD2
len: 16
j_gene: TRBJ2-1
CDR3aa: CASSPSESGRGYEQFF

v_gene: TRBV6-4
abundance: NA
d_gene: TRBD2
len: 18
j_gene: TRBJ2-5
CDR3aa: CARGTVLAGVTSGCCRYF

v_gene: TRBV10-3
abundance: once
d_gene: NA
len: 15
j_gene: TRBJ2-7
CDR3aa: CAIRPTGTNSYEQYF

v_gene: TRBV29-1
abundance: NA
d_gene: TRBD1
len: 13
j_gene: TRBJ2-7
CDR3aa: CSVPGQNNYEQYF

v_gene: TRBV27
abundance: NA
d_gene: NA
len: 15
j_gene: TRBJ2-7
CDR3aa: CASSSPDRRTYEQYF

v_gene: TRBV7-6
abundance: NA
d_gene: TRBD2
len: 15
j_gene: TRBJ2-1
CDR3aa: CASSLSGRQYNEQFF

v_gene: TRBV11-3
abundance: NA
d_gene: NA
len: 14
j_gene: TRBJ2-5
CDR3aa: CASSLDGREETQYF

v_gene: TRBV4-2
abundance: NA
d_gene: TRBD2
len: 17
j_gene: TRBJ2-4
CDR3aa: CASSQVYPSGGRNIQYF

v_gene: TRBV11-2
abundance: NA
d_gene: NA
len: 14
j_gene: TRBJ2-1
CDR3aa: CASSWGVVVNEQFF

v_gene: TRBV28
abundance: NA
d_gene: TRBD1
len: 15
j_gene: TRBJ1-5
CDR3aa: CASSLRTGTFQPQHF

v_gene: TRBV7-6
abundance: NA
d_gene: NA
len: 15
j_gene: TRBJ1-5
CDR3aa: CASSLVVGAGQPQHF

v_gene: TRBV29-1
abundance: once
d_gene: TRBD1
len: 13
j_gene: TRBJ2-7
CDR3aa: CSVPGQGTHEQYF

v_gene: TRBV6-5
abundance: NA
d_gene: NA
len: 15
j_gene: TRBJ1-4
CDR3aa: CASSQRGPANEKLFF

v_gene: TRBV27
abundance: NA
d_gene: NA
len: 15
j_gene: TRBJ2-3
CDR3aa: CASSFSRTPTDTQYF

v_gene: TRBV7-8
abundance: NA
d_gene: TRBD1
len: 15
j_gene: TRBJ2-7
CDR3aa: CASSFTTGGTDEQYF

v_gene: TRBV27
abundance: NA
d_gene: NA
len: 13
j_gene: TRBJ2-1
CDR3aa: CASSLTGYNEQFF

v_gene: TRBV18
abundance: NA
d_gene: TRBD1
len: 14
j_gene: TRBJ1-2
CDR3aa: CASSPLTGGGGYTF

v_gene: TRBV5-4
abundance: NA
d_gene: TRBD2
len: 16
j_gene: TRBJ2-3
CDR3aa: CASSRTSGTLTDTQYF

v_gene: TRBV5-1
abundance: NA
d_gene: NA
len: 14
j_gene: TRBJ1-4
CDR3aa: CASSLVEPKEKLFF

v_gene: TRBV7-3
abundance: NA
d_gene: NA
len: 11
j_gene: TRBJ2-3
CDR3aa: CATRARDSQYF

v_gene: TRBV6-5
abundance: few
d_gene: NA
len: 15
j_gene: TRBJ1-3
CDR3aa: CASSYMYGAGNTIYF

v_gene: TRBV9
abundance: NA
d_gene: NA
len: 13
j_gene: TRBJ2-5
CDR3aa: CASSVDIQETQYF

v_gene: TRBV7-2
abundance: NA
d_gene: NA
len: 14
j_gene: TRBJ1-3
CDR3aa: CASSLYRDGNTIYF

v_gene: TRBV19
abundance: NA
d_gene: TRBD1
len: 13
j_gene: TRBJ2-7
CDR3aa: CASSRDSQDEQYF

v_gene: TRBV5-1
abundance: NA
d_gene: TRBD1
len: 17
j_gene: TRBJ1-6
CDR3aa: CASSLVVTGDYNSPLHF

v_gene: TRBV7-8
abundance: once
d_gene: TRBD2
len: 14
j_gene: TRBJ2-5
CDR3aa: CASRGGLAGETQYF

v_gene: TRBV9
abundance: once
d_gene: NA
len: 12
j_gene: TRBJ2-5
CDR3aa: CASSVVAETQYF

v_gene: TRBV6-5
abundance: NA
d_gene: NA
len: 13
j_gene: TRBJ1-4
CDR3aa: CASSYWEREKLFF

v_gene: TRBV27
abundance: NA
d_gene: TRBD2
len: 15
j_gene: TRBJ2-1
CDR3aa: CATKGVAGGRDEQFF

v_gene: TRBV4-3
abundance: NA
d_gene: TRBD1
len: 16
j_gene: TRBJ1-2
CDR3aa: CASSRGTGGPRGGYTF

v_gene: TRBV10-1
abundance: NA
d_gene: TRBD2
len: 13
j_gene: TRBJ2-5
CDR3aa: CASSEKGGETQYF

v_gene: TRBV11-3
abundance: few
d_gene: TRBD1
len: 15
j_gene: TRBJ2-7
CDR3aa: CASQPGPGQHYEQYF

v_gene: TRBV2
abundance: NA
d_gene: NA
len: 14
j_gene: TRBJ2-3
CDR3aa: CARRELRGTDTQYF

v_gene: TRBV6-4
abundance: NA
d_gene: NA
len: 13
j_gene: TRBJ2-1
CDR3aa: CASSDSTVDEQFF

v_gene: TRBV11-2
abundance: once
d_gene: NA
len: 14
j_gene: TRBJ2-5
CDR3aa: CASSLGTGVETQYF

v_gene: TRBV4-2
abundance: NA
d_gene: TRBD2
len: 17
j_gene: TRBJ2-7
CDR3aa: CASSHTPLAGGPYEQYF

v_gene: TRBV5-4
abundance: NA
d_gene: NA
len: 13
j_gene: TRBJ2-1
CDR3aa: CASSPRPTNEQFF

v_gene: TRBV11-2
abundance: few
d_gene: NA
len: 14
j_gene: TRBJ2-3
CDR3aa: CASSLDQRLDTQYF